This TCR beta chain was found in a study of CD8+CD57+ T cells in acquired aplastic anemia. The study profiled TCR beta VDJ and CDR3 using genomic DNA as template. TCRdb reprocessed the reads via MiXCR and lists one record per CDR3 protein. The sample records 100,000 to 150,000 distinct CDR3 sequences, roughly 50% being singletons. The V gene lost 5 bases and the J gene lost 0 bases, with 10 bases spanning the gap. Germline values: CDR1 LNHDA, CDR2 SQIVND (reference sequence). The CDR3 has 14 amino acids. The material sequenced was sorted CD4+, CD8+, or CD8+CD57+ T cells (not recorded which) from PBMCs. The V and J genes are TRBV19 and TRBJ1-2; D is unclear. The receptor was isolated from a human donor in good health, serving as a control. CDR3 loop: CASSWVQTNYGYTF. For the CDR3, the DNA is TGTGCCAGTAGTTGGGTACAGACTAACTATGGCTACACCTTC.